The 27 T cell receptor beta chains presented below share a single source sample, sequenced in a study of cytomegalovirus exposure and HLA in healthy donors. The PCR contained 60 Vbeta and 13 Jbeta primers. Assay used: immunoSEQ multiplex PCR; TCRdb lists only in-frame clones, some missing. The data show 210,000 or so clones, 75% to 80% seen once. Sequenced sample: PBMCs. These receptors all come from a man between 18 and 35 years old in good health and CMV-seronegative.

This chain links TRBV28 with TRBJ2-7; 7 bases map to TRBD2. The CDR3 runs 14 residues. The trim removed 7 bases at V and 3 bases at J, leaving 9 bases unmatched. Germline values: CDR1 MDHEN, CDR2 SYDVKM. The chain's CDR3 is CASTRVLAVYEQYF. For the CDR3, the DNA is TGTGCCAGCACTCGAGTCCTAGCGGTCTACGAGCAGTACTTC.

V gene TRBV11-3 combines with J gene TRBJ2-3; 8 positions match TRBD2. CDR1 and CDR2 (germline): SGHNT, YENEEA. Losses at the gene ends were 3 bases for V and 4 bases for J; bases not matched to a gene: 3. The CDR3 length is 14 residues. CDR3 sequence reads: CASSLSGGSDTQYF. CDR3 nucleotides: TGTGCCAGCAGCTTGAGCGGGGGATCAGATACGCAGTATTTT.

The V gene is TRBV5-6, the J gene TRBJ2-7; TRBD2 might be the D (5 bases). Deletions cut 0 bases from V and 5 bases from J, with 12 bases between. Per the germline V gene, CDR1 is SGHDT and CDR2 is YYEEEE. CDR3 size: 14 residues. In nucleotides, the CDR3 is TGTGCCAGCAGCTTGGAAAGTCTCGGGAACGAGCAGTACTTC. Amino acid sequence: CASSLESLGNEQYF.

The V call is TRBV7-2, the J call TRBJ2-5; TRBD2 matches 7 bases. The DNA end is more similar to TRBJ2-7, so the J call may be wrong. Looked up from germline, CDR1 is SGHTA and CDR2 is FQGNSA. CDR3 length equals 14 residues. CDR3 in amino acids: CASSPSGVHYEQYF. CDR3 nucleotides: TGTGCCAGCAGCCCAAGCGGGGTACACTACGAGCAGTACTTC.

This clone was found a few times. In nucleotides, the CDR3 is TGCGCCAGCAGCTTCTCTCTAGCGGTTAACACCGGGGAGCTGTTTTTT. It yields the protein CASSFSLAVNTGELFF. The chain recombines TRBV5-1 with TRBJ2-2, with 7 bases fitting TRBD2. The V gene end was trimmed by 2 bases and the J gene end by 2 bases; junction bases not matched to a gene: 6. The CDR3 runs to 16 residues. Germline V gene lookup returns CDR1 SGHRS and CDR2 YFSETQ. The full variable domain, rest sourced from reference TRBV5-1 and TRBJ2-2, is KAGVTQTPRYLIKTRGQQVTLSCSPISGHRSVSWYQQTPGQGLQFLFEYFSETQRNKGNFPGRFSGRQFSNSRSEMNVSTLELGDSALYLCASSFSLAVNTGELFFGEGSRLTVL.

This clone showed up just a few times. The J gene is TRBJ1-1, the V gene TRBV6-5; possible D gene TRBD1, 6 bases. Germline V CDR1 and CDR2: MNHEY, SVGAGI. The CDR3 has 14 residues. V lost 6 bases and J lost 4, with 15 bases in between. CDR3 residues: CASSDPGDGTEAFF. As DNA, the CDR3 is TGTGCCAGCAGCGATCCAGGGGATGGCACTGAAGCTTTCTTT.

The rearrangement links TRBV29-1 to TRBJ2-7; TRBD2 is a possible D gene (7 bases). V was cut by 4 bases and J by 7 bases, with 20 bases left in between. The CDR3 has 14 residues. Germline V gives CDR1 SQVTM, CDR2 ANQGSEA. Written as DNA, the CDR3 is TGCAGCGTTGTGAGGGGGGGCACGGCGGGAGAGCAGTACTTC. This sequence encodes CSVVRGGTAGEQYF.

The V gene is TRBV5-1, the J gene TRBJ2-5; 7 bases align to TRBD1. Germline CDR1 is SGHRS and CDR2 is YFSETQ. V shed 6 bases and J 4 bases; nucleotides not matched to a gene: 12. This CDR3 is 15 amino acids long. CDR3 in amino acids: CASTESPTGAETQYF. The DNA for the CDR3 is TGCGCCAGCACCGAGAGCCCCACAGGGGCAGAGACCCAGTACTTC. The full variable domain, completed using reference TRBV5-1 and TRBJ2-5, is KAGVTQTPRYLIKTRGQQVTLSCSPISGHRSVSWYQQTPGQGLQFLFEYFSETQRNKGNFPGRFSGRQFSNSRSEMNVSTLELGDSALYLCASTESPTGAETQYFGPGTRLLVL.

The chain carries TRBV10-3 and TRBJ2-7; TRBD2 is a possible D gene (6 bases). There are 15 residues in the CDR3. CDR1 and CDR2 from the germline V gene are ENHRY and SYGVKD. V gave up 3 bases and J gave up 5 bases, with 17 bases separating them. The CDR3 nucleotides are TGTGCCATCAGTGACTCGACTAGTCAGTTCCACGAGCAGTACTTC. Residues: CAISDSTSQFHEQYF.

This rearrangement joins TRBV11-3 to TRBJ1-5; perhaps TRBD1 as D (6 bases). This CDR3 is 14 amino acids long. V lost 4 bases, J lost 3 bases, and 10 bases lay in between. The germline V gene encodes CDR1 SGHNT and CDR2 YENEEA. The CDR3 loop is CASSSGQPNQPQHF. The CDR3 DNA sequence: TGTGCCAGCAGCTCCGGACAGCCCAATCAGCCCCAGCATTTT. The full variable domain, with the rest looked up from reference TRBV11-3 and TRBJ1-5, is EAGVVQSPRYKIIEKKQPVAFWCNPISGHNTLYWYLQNLGQGPELLIRYENEEAVDDSQLPKDRFSAERLKGVDSTLKIQPAELGDSAVYLCASSSGQPNQPQHFGDGTRLSIL.

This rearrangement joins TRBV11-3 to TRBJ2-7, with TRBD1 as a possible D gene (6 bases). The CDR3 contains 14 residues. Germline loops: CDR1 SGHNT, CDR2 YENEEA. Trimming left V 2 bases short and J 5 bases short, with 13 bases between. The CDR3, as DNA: TGTGCCAGCAGCTTAAAGGGACACCCAAACGAGCAGTACTTC. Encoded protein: CASSLKGHPNEQYF.

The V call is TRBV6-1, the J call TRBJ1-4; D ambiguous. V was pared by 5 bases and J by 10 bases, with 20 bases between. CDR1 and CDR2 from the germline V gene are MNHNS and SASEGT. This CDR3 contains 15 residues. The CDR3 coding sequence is TGTGCCAGCAGTTCTCCCCTCCGGACGGGAGGAAAACTGTTTTTT. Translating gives CASSSPLRTGGKLFF.

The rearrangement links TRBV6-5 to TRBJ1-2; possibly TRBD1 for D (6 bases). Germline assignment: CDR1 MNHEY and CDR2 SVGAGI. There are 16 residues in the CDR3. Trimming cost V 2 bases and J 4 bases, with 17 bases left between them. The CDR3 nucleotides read TGTGCCAGCAGTTACGATCAGCAGGGGACCTTCTATGGCTACACCTTC. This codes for CASSYDQQGTFYGYTF.

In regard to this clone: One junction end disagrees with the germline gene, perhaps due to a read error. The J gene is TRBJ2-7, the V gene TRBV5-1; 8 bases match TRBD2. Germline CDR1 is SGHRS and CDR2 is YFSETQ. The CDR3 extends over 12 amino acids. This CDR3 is CASSSLAGANVF. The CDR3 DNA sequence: TGCGCCAGCAGCTCTCTAGCGGGCGCGAATGTCTTC.

The CDR3 region has the DNA TGTGCCAGCAGTTTGACAGGGGGAATCACTGAAGCTTTCTTT. This translates into CASSLTGGITEAFF. The rearrangement links TRBV6-6 to TRBJ1-1; TRBD1 matches 9 bases. The CDR3 extends over 14 amino acids. Per germline, CDR1 MNHNY and CDR2 SVGAGI (reference sequence). The ends lost 4 bases at V and 4 bases at J; junction bases unmatched: 4.

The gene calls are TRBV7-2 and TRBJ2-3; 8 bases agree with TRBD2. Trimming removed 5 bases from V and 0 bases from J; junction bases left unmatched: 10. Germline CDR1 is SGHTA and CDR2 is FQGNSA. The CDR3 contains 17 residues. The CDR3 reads CASSPVGGGQSTDTQYF. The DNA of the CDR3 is TGTGCCAGCAGCCCCGTCGGGGGGGGCCAAAGCACAGATACGCAGTATTTT.

CDR3 in DNA: TGTGCCAGTAGTATAGTATCCGGGACACCCGGCTACACCTTC. This gives the protein CASSIVSGTPGYTF. The chain joins TRBV19 to TRBJ1-2; a possible D gene is TRBD1 (6 bases). Trimming pared 1 base from V and 8 bases from J, leaving 14 bases between. This CDR3 has 14 residues. Germline V lookup: CDR1 LNHDA, CDR2 SQIVND (reference sequence).

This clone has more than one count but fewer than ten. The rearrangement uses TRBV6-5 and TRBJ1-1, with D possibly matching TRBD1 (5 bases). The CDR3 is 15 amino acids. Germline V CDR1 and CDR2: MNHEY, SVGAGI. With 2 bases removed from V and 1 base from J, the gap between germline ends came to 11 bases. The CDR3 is CASSYGAVTNTEAFF. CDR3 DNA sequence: TGTGCCAGCAGTTACGGGGCAGTTACGAACACTGAAGCTTTCTTT.

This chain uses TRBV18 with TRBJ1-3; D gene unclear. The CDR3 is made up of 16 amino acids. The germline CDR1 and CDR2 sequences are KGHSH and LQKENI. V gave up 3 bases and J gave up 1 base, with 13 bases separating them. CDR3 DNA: TGTGCCAGCTCACCTAGCCGGGTAGAGTCTGGAAACACCATATATTTT. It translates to CASSPSRVESGNTIYF.

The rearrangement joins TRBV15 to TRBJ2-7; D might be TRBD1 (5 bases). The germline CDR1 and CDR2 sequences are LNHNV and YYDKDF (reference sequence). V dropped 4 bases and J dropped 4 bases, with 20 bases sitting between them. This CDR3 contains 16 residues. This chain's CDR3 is CATSKESAGRIYEQYF. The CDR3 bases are TGTGCCACCAGCAAAGAATCAGCAGGGCGAATTTACGAGCAGTACTTC.

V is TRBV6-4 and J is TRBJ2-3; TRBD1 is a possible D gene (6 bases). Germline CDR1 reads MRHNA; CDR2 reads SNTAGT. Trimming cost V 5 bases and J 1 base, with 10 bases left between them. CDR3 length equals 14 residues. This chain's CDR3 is CASSIQGGTDTQYF. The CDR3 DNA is TGTGCCAGCAGTATACAGGGTGGCACAGATACGCAGTATTTT.

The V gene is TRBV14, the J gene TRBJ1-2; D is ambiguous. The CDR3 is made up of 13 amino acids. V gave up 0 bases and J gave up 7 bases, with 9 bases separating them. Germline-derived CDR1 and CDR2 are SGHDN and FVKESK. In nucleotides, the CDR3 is TGTGCCAGCAGCCAAGATCTTGCGGGTGGCTACACCTTC. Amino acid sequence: CASSQDLAGGYTF. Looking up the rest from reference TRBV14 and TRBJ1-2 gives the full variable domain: EAGVTQFPSHSVIEKGQTVTLRCDPISGHDNLYWYRRVMGKEIKFLLHFVKESKQDESGMPNNRFLAERTGGTYSTLKVQPAELEDSGVYFCASSQDLAGGYTFGSGTRLTVV.

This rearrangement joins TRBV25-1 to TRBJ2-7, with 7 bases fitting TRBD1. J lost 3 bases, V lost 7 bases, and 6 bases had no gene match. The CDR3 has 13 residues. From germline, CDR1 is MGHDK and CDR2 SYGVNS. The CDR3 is CASTPWDSYEQYF. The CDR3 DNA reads TGTGCCAGCACCCCCTGGGACAGCTACGAGCAGTACTTC.

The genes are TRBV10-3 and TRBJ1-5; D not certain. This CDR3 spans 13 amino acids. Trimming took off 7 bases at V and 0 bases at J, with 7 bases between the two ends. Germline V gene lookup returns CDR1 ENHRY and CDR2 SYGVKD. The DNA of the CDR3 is TGTGCCATCATGGCAGATAGCAATCAGCCCCAGCATTTT. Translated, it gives CAIMADSNQPQHF.

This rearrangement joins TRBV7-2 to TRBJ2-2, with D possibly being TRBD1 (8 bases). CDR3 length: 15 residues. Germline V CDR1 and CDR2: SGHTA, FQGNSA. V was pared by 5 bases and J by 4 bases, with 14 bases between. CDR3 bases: TGTGCCAGCAGCATACAGGGGGGGTCCACCGGGGAGCTGTTTTTT. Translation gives CASSIQGGSTGELFF.

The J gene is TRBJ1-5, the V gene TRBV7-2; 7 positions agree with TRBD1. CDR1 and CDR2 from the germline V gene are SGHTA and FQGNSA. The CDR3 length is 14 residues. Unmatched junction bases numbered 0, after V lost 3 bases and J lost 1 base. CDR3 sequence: CASSLTGSNQPQHF. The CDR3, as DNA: TGTGCCAGCAGCTTGACAGGGAGCAATCAGCCCCAGCATTTT.

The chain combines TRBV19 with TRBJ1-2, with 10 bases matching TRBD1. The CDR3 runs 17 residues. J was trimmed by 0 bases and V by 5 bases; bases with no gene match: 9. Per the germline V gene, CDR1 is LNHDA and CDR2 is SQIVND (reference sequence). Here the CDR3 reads CASSRTGGIEANYGYTF. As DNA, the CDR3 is TGTGCCAGTAGTCGGACAGGGGGTATAGAAGCTAACTATGGCTACACCTTC.